Listed here is a single T cell receptor beta chain. Its specificity is not known. This sample is part of a study of shared clonotypes between healthy human individuals. The study's findings and limits: Few donors restricted represented genetic and exposure-history diversity.

Trimming removed 7 bases from V and 3 bases from J, with 14 bases in between. Germline CDR1 is SGHNT and CDR2 is YYREEE (reference sequence). The CDR3 totals 13 residues. The deep-level immunoSEQ assay was used. Libraries were prepared by immunoSEQ multiplex PCR; TCRdb keeps only in-frame clonotypes and omits some of them. This table holds approximately 2,000,000 clones, 85% to 95% found once. This clonotype was obtained from a man between 18 and 29 years old in good health. Some clones in this sample may be carry-over from other donors' samples. The source material was naive CD4+ T cells from PBMCs. Subset: CD45RA+ positively selected. The V call is TRBV5-4, the J call TRBJ2-7; D is unresolved. The CDR3 nucleotides read TGTGCCAGCCGAGGACGAGAAGGCTACGAGCAGTACTTC. Amino acid sequence: CASRGREGYEQYF.